Sequencing of this TCR beta chain was carried out in a study of cytomegalovirus exposure and HLA in healthy donors. As concerns this clone: Its antigen remains unidentified.

V shed 5 bases, J shed 5 bases, and the junction held 7 bases outside the gene matches. Germline values: CDR1 SGHTA, CDR2 FQGNSA. The CDR3 has 15 amino acids. 60 Vbeta and 13 Jbeta primers were used in PCR. Clones were sequenced by immunoSEQ multiplex PCR, and TCRdb holds only the in-frame ones, with some missing. Of approximately 190,000 clones in the sample, around 85% were seen once. The study, taken as a whole, reports: Most likely, a cluster of highly shared sequence variants arose as a sequencing artifact. Looking again later, the authors saw that most CMV-associated TCR beta chains seemed HLA-restricted. Confirmation was obtained in vitro that three CMV-associated chains are specific for CMV antigens. Analysis was carried out at a later point, and it linked a missense DCLRE1C variant to TCR beta V- and J-gene trimming.

The sequenced material came from PBMCs. This TCR derives from a man between 40 and 49 years old in good health and CMV-seropositive. The chain couples TRBV7-2 to TRBJ1-5; 9 positions agree with TRBD1. CDR3 region: CASSPRQGDYQPQHF. Here the CDR3 DNA reads TGTGCCAGCAGCCCAAGACAGGGGGACTATCAGCCCCAGCATTTT.